This TCR beta chain was recorded in a study of cytomegalovirus exposure and HLA in healthy donors. This PCR relied on a set of 60 Vbeta primers and 13 Jbeta primers. Measured with immunoSEQ multiplex PCR; TCRdb has only the in-frame clones, and not every one. The sample lists about 140,000 clones; 70% to 80% were seen once. Losses at the gene ends were 1 base for V and 2 bases for J; bases not matched to a gene: 2. The germline gives CDR1 KGHSH, CDR2 LQKENI. The CDR3 length is 16 residues. This TCR came from a man younger than 40 in good health and CMV-seronegative. The rearrangement joins TRBV18 to TRBJ2-2, with 9 bases that match TRBD1. The sequenced sample consisted of PBMCs. The CDR3 DNA sequence: TGTGCCAGCTCACCACAGGACAGGGGAAACACCGGGGAGCTGTTTTTT. Protein sequence: CASSPQDRGNTGELFF.